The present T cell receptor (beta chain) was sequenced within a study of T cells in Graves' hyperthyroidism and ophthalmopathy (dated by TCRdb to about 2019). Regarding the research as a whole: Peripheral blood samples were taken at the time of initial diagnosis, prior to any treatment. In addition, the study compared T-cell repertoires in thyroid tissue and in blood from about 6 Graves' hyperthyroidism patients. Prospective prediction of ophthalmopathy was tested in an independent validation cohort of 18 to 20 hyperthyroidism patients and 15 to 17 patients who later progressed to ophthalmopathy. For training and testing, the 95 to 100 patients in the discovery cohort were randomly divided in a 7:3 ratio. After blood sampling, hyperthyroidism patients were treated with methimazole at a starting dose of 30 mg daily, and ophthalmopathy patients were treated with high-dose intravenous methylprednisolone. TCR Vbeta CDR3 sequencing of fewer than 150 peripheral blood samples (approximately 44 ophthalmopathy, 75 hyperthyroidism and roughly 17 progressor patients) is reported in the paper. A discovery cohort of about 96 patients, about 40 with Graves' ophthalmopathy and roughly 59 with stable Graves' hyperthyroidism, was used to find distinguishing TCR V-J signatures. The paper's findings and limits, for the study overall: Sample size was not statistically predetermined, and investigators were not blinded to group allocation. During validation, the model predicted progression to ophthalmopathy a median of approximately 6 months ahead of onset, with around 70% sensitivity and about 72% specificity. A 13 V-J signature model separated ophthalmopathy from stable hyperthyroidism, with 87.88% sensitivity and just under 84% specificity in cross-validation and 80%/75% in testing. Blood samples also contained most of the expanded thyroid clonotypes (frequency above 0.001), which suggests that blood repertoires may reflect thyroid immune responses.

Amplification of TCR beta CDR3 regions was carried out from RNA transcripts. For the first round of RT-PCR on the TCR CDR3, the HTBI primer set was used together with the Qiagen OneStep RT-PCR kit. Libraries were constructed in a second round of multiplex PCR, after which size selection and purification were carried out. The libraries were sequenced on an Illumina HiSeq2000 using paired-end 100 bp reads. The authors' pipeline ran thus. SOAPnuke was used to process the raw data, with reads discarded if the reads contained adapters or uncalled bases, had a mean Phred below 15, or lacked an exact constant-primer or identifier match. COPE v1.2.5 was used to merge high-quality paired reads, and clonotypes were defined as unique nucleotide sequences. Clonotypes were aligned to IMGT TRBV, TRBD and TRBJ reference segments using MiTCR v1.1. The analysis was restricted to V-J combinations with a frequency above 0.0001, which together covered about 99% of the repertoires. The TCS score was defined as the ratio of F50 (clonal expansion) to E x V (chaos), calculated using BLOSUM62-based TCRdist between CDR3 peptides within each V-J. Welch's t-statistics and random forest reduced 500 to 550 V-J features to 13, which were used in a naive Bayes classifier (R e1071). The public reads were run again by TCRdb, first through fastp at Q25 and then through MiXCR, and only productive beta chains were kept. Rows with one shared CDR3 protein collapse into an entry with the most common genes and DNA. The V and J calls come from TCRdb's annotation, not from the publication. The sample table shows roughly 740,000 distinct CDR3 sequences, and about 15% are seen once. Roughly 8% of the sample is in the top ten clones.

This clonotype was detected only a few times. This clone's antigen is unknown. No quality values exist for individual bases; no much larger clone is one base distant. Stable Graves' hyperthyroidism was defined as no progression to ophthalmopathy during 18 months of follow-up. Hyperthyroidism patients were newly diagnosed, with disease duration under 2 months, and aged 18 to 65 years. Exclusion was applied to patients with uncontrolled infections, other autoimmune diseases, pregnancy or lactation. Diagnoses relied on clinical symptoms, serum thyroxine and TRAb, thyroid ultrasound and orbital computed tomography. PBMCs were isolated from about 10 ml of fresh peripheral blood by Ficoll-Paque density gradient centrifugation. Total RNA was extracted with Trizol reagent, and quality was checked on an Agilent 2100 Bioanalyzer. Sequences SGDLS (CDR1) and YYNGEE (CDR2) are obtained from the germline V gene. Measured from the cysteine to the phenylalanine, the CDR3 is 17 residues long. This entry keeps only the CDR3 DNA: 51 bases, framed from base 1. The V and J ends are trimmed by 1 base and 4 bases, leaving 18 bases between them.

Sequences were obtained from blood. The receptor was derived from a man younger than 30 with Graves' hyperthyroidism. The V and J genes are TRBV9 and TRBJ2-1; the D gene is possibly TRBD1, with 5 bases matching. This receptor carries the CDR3 CASSVQGWGLPYNEQFF. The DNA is TGTGCCAGCAGCGTACAAGGGTGGGGCTTACCGTACAATGAGCAGTTCTTC.